This entry features one T cell receptor (beta chain) sequence. These data come from a study of blood T cell repertoires in COVID-19. Libraries were prepared by immunoSEQ multiplex PCR; TCRdb keeps only in-frame clonotypes and omits some of them. The table has a few hundred thousand clones, around nine tenths seen once; the top ten hold around 9.3%. The germline gives CDR1 SNHLY, CDR2 FYNNEI. The V gene lost 6 bases and the J gene lost 6 bases, with 14 bases spanning the gap. CDR3 size: 13 residues. The gene calls are TRBV2 and TRBJ1-1; perhaps TRBD1 as D (6 bases). The sample comprised PBMCs or T cells enriched from blood (not recorded which). This TCR derives from a woman in her fifties or sixties who had recovered from COVID-19. The CDR3 spells CASRGGEYAEAFF. CDR3 DNA: TGTGCCAGCAGAGGGGGGGAGTATGCTGAAGCTTTCTTT.